This T cell receptor beta chain came from a study of T cell responses to AZD1222 COVID-19 vaccine. As for this clone: The antigen is unknown.

Regarding the study as a whole: The peak T cell response came first, and repertoires were sampled only after it. Among vaccine-associated CD4 TCRs, coverage spanned spike, with dominance at 160-218 and 743-854. The breadth and depth of Spike-specific TCRs increased once two AZD1222 doses had been given. In the spike-specific TCR repertoire, nearly half reportedly target unmutated variant regions.

The data were produced by immunoSEQ multiplex PCR, yet TCRdb's version contains in-frame clones alone and is incomplete. The sample contains approximately 150,000 clones, around 92% of which appear only once. The CDR3 covers 14 residues. Between the trimmed V and J ends, which lost 5 bases and 1 base, there was a span of 11 bases. Germline CDR1 and CDR2: SGHNT and YENEEA. Sequencing used peripheral blood, obtained after recovery from COVID-19. The TCR originated in an adult who had recovered from COVID-19. The genes are TRBV11-3 and TRBJ1-2; possibly TRBD1 for D (5 bases). CDR3 DNA sequence: TGTGCCAGCAGCCCCATCGGGGGTAACTATGGCTACACCTTC. Translated: CASSPIGGNYGYTF.